These 10 T cell receptor beta chains share one sample of origin, sequenced in a study of OX40 agonist ivuxolimab in advanced cancers. The method was immunoSEQ multiplex PCR; TCRdb's version includes in-frame clones alone and lacks a portion of them. The table shows about 40,000 clones, with about 78% occurring only once. The sample was CD4+ or CD8+ T cells sorted from blood, taken in a trial of the OX40 agonist ivuxolimab. These TCRs come from an adult with an advanced solid tumor such as melanoma, head and neck, liver or kidney cancer.

The chain has TRBV7-6 and TRBJ1-3; D remains ambiguous. Germline CDR1 and CDR2: SGHVS and FNYEAQ. The CDR3 loop spans 15 amino acids. Trimming removed 1 base from V and 4 bases from J, with 11 bases in between. The CDR3 nucleotides are TGTGCCAGCAGCTTAGGGGTCCAGCTAGGAAACACCATATATTTT. Its translation: CASSLGVQLGNTIYF. Looking up the rest from reference TRBV7-6 and TRBJ1-3 gives the full variable domain: GAGVSQSPRYKVTKRGQDVALRCDPISGHVSLYWYRQALGQGPEFLTYFNYEAQQDKSGLPNDRFSAERPEGSISTLTIQRTEQRDSAMYRCASSLGVQLGNTIYFGEGSWLTVV.

The V and J genes are TRBV7-8 and TRBJ2-7, with D unresolved. Germline CDR1 is SGHVS and CDR2 is FQNEAQ. This CDR3 is 13 amino acids long. Trimming cost V 5 bases and J 2 bases, with 10 bases left between them. Here the CDR3 reads CASSRPGPYEQYF. CDR3 sequence (DNA): TGTGCCAGCAGCCGACCCGGGCCCTACGAGCAGTACTTC.

The rearrangement links TRBV7-2 to TRBJ2-7; D unclear. Deletions cut 4 bases from V and 4 bases from J, with 11 bases between. This CDR3 spans 13 amino acids. Germline CDR1 reads SGHTA; CDR2 reads FQGNSA. The CDR3 loop reads CASSSLALYEQYF. DNA for the CDR3: TGTGCCAGCAGCTCCCTCGCGCTTTACGAGCAGTACTTC.

This chain joins TRBV6-5 and TRBJ2-7, with a tentative D call TRBD1 (6 bases). The CDR3 consists of 15 residues. Germline CDR1 and CDR2: MNHEY and SVGAGI. With 2 bases removed from V and 1 base from J, the gap between germline ends came to 12 bases. This CDR3 is CASSYGGSTSYEQYF. The CDR3 DNA reads TGTGCCAGCAGTTACGGGGGCAGCACGTCCTACGAGCAGTACTTC.

The chain has TRBV30 and TRBJ1-4; TRBD1 aligns across 10 bases. This CDR3 is 15 amino acids long. With V trimmed by 4 bases and J by 7 bases, 9 bases remained unmatched. Germline CDR1 and CDR2: GTSNPN and SVGIG (reference sequence). Here the CDR3 reads CAWMIPGQGCEKLFF. DNA for the CDR3: TGTGCCTGGATGATACCGGGACAGGGGTGTGAAAAACTGTTTTTT.

A remark on this clone: The identical CDR3 is also encoded by other nucleotide sequences in the sample. This sequence joins TRBV27 and TRBJ2-7, with TRBD1 identical over 7 bases. From germline, CDR1 is MNHEY and CDR2 SMNVEV (reference sequence). Trimming removed 3 bases from V and 4 bases from J; junction bases left unmatched: 9. The CDR3 has 15 amino acids. CDR3 nucleotides: TGTGCCAGCAGTTTCCTTTCAGGGGGTTCGTACGAGCAGTACTTC. Amino acid sequence: CASSFLSGGSYEQYF.

This clone has a single count. This chain joins TRBV4-1 and TRBJ2-7, with TRBD1 as a possible D gene (6 bases). The V and J ends lost 3 bases and 1 base respectively, with 10 bases between them. CDR3 size: 14 residues. In germline, CDR1 is MGHRA, CDR2 YSYEKL. The CDR3 reads CASSQGQGSYEQYF. The DNA of the CDR3 is TGCGCCAGCAGCCAGGGGCAGGGGTCCTACGAGCAGTACTTC.

V and J are TRBV28 and TRBJ2-2; unclear D gene. Germline assignment: CDR1 MDHEN and CDR2 SYDVKM. Deletions cut 5 bases from V and 6 bases from J, with 13 bases between. The CDR3 runs to 14 residues. The CDR3 is CASSPPLRAGELFF. The CDR3 DNA reads TGTGCCAGCAGTCCTCCCCTTAGAGCCGGGGAGCTGTTTTTT. The full variable domain, in which reference TRBV28 and TRBJ2-2 provide the parts outside the CDR3, is DVKVTQSSRYLVKRTGEKVFLECVQDMDHENMFWYRQDPGLGLRLIYFSYDVKMKEKGDIPEGYSVSREKKERFSLILESASTNQTSMYLCASSPPLRAGELFFGEGSRLTVL.

The rearrangement links TRBV7-2 to TRBJ1-5; weak D call: TRBD1 (5 bases). Germline V CDR1 and CDR2: SGHTA, FQGNSA. The CDR3 spans 15 residues. V dropped 0 bases and J dropped 2 bases, with 8 bases sitting between them. As DNA, the CDR3 is TGTGCCAGCAGCTTAGCTCAGGGTGGCAATCAGCCCCAGCATTTT. Translation gives CASSLAQGGNQPQHF.

V usage is TRBV12-5 and J usage is TRBJ2-3; TRBD2 agrees at 7 bases. In germline, CDR1 is LGHNT, CDR2 FRNRAP. The CDR3 extends over 17 amino acids. With 0 bases clipped from V and 5 bases from J, the junction kept 11 bases outside the gene matches. CDR3 in DNA: TGTGCTAGTGGTTTGGTAAAAAAGGAACTAGCGATAGATACGCAGTATTTT. This gives the protein CASGLVKKELAIDTQYF.